Sequencing of this T cell receptor beta chain was carried out in a study of a mutant IDH1 vaccine in newly diagnosed glioma. Study as a whole: Patients got radiotherapy, temozolomide, or both beforehand, and most got both.

Sequenced by immunoSEQ multiplex PCR; TCRdb stores in-frame clones only, minus some. The table records 20,000 to 25,000 clones, around 93% of them present only once. Study-wide results and caveats: Among patients, roughly 94% showed immune responses induced by the vaccine.

As regards this clone: Its antigen remains unknown.

As for time point: baseline, week 1 (first vaccination visit). Treatment indicated: pre-vaccination baseline after standard-of-care therapy. This TCR came from a man aged 35 to 55 with glioma. The sample was PBMCs, taken from a glioma patient treated with radiotherapy, temozolomide or both.

CDR3 region: CASSVDSGSETQYF. The CDR3 nucleotides read TGTGCCAGCAGCGTGGATAGCGGGAGTGAGACCCAGTACTTC. The rearrangement uses TRBV9 and TRBJ2-5, with 9 bases aligning to TRBD2. CDR3 length: 14 residues. Germline CDR1 is SGDLS and CDR2 is YYNGEE. The V and J ends lost 2 bases and 5 bases, in that order; junction bases with no gene match: 4.